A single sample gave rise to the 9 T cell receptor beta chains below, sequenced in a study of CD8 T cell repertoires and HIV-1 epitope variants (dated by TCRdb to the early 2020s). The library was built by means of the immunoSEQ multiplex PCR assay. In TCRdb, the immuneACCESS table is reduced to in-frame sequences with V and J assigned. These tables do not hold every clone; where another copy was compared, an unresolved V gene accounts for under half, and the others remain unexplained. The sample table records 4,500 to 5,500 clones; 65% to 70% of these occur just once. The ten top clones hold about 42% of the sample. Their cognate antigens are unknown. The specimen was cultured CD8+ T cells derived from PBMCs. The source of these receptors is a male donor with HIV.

DNA of the CDR3: TGTGCCAGCACTTCAGCGGGGGGATCAGAGACCCAGTACTTC. It translates to CASTSAGGSETQYF. The chain links TRBV27 to TRBJ2-5; TRBD2 agrees at 9 bases. Germline trimming cut 7 bases from V and 4 bases from J; bases unmatched to any gene: 7. The CDR3 runs to 14 residues. Per the germline V gene, CDR1 is MNHEY and CDR2 is SMNVEV (reference sequence).

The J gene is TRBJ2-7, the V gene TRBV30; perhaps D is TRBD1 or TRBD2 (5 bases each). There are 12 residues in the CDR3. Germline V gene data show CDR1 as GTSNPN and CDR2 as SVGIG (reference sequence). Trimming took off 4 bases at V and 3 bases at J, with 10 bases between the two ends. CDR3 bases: TGTGCCTGGAAAGGGGACGGCTACGAGCAGTACTTC. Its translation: CAWKGDGYEQYF.

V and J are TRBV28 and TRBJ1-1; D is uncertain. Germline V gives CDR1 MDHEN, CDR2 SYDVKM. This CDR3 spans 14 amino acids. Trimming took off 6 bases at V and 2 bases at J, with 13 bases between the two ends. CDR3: CASSLLRFNTEAFF. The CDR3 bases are TGTGCCAGCAGCCTCCTTCGATTTAACACTGAAGCTTTCTTT.

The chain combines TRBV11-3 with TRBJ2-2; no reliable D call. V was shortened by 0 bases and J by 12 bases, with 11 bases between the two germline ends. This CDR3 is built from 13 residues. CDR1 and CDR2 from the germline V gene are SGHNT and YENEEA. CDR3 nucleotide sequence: TGTGCCAGCAGCTTAGAATCAAGTTCCAAGCTGTTTTTT. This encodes CASSLESSSKLFF. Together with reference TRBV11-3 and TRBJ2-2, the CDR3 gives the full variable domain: EAGVVQSPRYKIIEKKQPVAFWCNPISGHNTLYWYLQNLGQGPELLIRYENEEAVDDSQLPKDRFSAERLKGVDSTLKIQPAELGDSAVYLCASSLESSSKLFFGEGSRLTVL.

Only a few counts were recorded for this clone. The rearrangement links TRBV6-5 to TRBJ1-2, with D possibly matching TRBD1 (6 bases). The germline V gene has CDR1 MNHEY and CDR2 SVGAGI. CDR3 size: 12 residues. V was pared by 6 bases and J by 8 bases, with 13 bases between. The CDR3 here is CASRIQGEGYTF. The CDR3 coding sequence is TGTGCCAGCAGGATACAGGGTGAAGGCTACACCTTC.

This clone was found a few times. The DNA of the CDR3 is TGTGCCAGCAGTTTACAGGGAGGTGAGCAGTTCTTC. Encoded protein: CASSLQGGEQFF. The chain combines TRBV28 with TRBJ2-1, with D possibly matching TRBD2 (6 bases). The germline V and J ends were trimmed by 2 bases and 9 bases, with 8 bases remaining between them. Germline CDR1 is MDHEN and CDR2 is SYDVKM. The CDR3 is 12 amino acids.

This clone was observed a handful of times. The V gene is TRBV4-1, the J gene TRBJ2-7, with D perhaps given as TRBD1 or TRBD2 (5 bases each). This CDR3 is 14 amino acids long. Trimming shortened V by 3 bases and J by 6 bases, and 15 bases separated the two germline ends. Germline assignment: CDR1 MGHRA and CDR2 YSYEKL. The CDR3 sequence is CASSHWNGDLEQYF. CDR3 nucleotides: TGCGCCAGCAGCCATTGGAACGGGGACCTCGAGCAGTACTTC.

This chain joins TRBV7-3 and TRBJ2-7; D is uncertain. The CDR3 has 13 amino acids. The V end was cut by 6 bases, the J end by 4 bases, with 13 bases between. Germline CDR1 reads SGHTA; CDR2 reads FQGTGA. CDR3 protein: CASSPDKGYEQYF. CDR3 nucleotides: TGTGCCAGCAGTCCCGACAAAGGTTACGAGCAGTACTTC.

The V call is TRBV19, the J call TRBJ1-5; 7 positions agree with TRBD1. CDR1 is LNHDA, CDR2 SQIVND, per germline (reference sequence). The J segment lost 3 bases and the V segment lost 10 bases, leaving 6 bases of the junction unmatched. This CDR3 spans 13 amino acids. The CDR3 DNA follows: TGTGCCACCGAGGGACAGCACAATCAGCCCCAGCATTTT. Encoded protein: CATEGQHNQPQHF.